This T cell receptor (beta chain) was recovered during a study of OX40 agonist ivuxolimab in advanced cancers. Study at large: Intravenous ivuxolimab at 0.01 to 10 mg/kg was given to patients every 2 weeks.

Only in-frame clones appear in the TCRdb table, and some are missing; sequencing was by immunoSEQ multiplex PCR. The data contain 66,000 or so clones, 87% of them singletons. V was cut by 0 bases and J by 5 bases, with 10 bases left in between. Germline V lookup: CDR1 LGHNA, CDR2 YSLEER. The CDR3 extends over 14 amino acids. This clone appeared a single time. This clonotype was obtained from an adult with an advanced solid tumor such as melanoma, head and neck, liver or kidney cancer. The sample consisted of CD4+ or CD8+ T cells sorted from blood, taken in a trial of the OX40 agonist ivuxolimab. The chain has TRBV4-3 and TRBJ2-5, with D uncertain. The CDR3 bases are TGCGCCAGCAGCCAAGATCGTGGGATTGAGACCCAGTACTTC. It encodes CASSQDRGIETQYF.